This T cell receptor (beta chain) comes out of a study of cytomegalovirus exposure and HLA in healthy donors. Whole-study findings and limits: For TCR beta chains, V- and J-gene trimming was later linked to a missense DCLRE1C variant. According to an earlier analysis, most TCR beta V segments yielded productive rearrangements about 87% or about 30% of the time. Some V segments (TRBV6-2 and TRBV6-3 among them) were excluded as indistinguishable.

The trim removed 4 bases at V and 0 bases at J, leaving 3 bases unmatched. Germline V CDR1 and CDR2: SEHNR, FQNEAQ (reference sequence). CDR3 length: 15 residues. Regarding this clone: Its antigen is not known.

Though nominally healthy at sampling, donors likely had unrecorded immune exposures. PCR amplification relied on 60 Vbeta primers (plus 13 Jbeta primers). Here immunoSEQ multiplex PCR was the method, and the copy in TCRdb shows in-frame clones only, minus some. The data contain roughly 200,000 clones, approximately 80% of them singletons. The origin of this receptor is a woman aged 40 to 50 in good health and CMV-seronegative. The V call is TRBV7-9, the J call TRBJ1-1; 9 nucleotides match TRBD1. The sample consisted of PBMCs. CDR3 in amino acids: CASSSRQGVNTEAFF. CDR3 sequence (DNA): TGTGCCAGCAGCTCACGACAGGGGGTGAACACTGAAGCTTTCTTT.